A single sample is the source of the 2 T cell receptor beta chains below, sequenced in a study of blood T cells in healthy people across ages. For the second PCR, which ran for about 6 to 11 cycles, a sample-barcoded 5' primer and a J-beta primer mix were used. TCRdb re-analysed the 5' RACE reads in MiXCR, keeping a single row per CDR3 protein. Here the sample spans roughly 1,300,000 distinct CDR3 sequences, approximately 59% being singletons. The specimen was blood. These receptors all stem from a man aged 18 to 29 in good health.

The genes are TRBV2 and TRBJ1-2; unclear D gene. The germline gives CDR1 SNHLY, CDR2 FYNNEI. The CDR3 is 13 amino acids. The V gene lost 3 bases and the J gene lost 8 bases, with 13 bases spanning the gap. The CDR3 sequence: CASSDGVLRGYTF. The CDR3 DNA reads as TGTGCCAGCAGTGATGGGGTCCTGCGAGGCTACACCTTC.

In this sample, this clonotype turned up a few times. The CDR3 spells CASSLGQGAPYGYTF. In DNA form, the CDR3 reads TGCGCCAGCAGCTTGGGACAGGGGGCGCCTTATGGCTACACCTTC. The gene calls are TRBV5-1 and TRBJ1-2; TRBD1 matches at 10 bases. CDR3 size: 15 residues. Trimming removed 0 bases from V and 5 bases from J; junction bases left unmatched: 4. Germline V lookup: CDR1 SGHRS, CDR2 YFSETQ.